The rows below give T cell receptor beta chains drawn from one sample of a study of read filtering for tumor transcriptome and immune sequencing. TCRdb analysed the reads with MiXCR anew, one entry per CDR3 protein. In the table there are tens of thousands of distinct CDR3 sequences, approximately 12% of which are singletons. Sequenced sample: a population of CD138-negative cells sorted from bone marrow. The source is a donor at least 40 years old with multiple myeloma. Both conserved end residues are part of each CDR3. Part of the rows lack a size; the others show once, few, many or a class for expanded clones.

j_call v_call clone_size cdr3_aa
TRBJ2-7 TRBV10-1 many CASSESGGTYEQYF
TRBJ2-1 TRBV11-2 many CASSSSSGRAPFLNNEQFF
TRBJ2-1 TRBV29-1 many CSVDWSSEQFF
TRBJ2-2 TRBV3-1 many CASSQNLNDPPGELFF
TRBJ2-1 TRBV30 many CAWTPRGDEQFF
TRBJ2-1 TRBV5-1 many CASSRDYLAPRTTGEQFF
TRBJ1-5 TRBV7-8 many CASSLGVGRNQPQHF
TRBJ2-1 TRBV28 many CASSTSGAYNEQFF
TRBJ2-2 TRBV5-5 many CASSLTGTSGGNTGELFF
TRBJ2-2 TRBV6-5 many CASSYGRVDTGELFF
TRBJ2-2 TRBV7-9 many CASSLVSTGELFF
TRBJ2-3 TRBV3-1 many CASSFDRRTDTQYF
TRBJ1-5 TRBV12-3/TRBV12-4 many CASRPGPMYSNQPQHF
TRBJ2-7 TRBV5-4 many CASSPRPGNEQYF
TRBJ2-7 TRBV4-1 many CASSQDKVREGPHEQYF
TRBJ1-5 TRBV6-2/TRBV6-3 many CASSGTNQPQHF
TRBJ1-4 TRBV20-1 many CSASDGSGGKKLFF
TRBJ2-1 TRBV29-1 many CSVGRHSSYNEQFF
TRBJ2-7 TRBV14 many CASSQPSDSPEQYF
TRBJ1-6 TRBV7-8 - CAIGRPRSPLHF
TRBJ2-7 TRBV20-1 few CSARDAAGGYEQYF
TRBJ2-7 TRBV15 many CATSSLQGTSREQYF
TRBJ2-6 TRBV24-1 many CATSDPGGERANVLTF
TRBJ2-7 TRBV5-1 many CASSPRDSYYEQYF
TRBJ1-5 TRBV20-1 many CSAEGQFNQPQHF
TRBJ2-1 TRBV18 many CASFPQRGVDGNEQFF
TRBJ2-1 TRBV2 many CASSFPGLAGGGAFF
TRBJ2-1 TRBV29-1 many CSAAVSTYNEQFF
TRBJ2-3 TRBV5-1 many CASSSSGRRGTDTQYF
TRBJ1-5 TRBV20-1 many CSANDRRSNQPQHF
TRBJ2-5 TRBV27 many CASSLWASGTQETQYF
TRBJ2-4 TRBV7-2 many CASSPMTVAKNIQYF
TRBJ2-2 TRBV20-1 many CSAKGENTGELFF
TRBJ2-3 TRBV28 many CASSLGRGRPDTQYF
TRBJ2-2 TRBV24-1 - CATSSGLNTGELFF
TRBJ1-1 TRBV6-6 many CASSWGMNTEAFF
TRBJ1-1 TRBV18 many CASSAGLNTEAFF
TRBJ2-2 TRBV29-1 many CSVVRRVTGELFF
TRBJ1-1 TRBV20-1 many CSARGINTGGAEAFF